The clone carrying this T cell receptor (beta chain) was counted a few times. As yet, its antigen is unknown. Unique molecular identifiers were incorporated during preparation of the TCRbeta library. MiXCR, applied by TCRdb to the PCR reads, yields one record per CDR3 protein. The sample contains 500,000 to 600,000 distinct CDR3 sequences, more than 20% of which appear only once. The data were taken from a study of T-cell reconstitution after alpha-beta-depleted transplantation in children. The study's findings and limits: Newly generated T cells supplied most T-cell counts and diversity one year post-transplant.

V shed 1 base, J shed 3 bases, and the junction held 18 bases outside the gene matches. The length of the CDR3 is 19 residues. Germline CDR1 and CDR2: SGHRS and YFSETQ. The material was PBMCs, obtained before TCRalphabeta/CD19-depleted stem cell transplant. The source of this sequence is a boy under three years old with Wiskott-Aldrich syndrome, due to receive a stem cell transplant. The rearrangement joins TRBV5-1 to TRBJ1-2, with 7 bases lining up with TRBD1. The CDR3 DNA reads as TGCGCCAGCAGCTTGACCGGGACAGCGTTGATCCAGCGGGACTATGGCTACACCTTC. Its translation: CASSLTGTALIQRDYGYTF.